The next 18 T cell receptor beta chains were all read from a single sample in a study of blood T cell repertoires in COVID-19. The method was immunoSEQ multiplex PCR; TCRdb's version includes in-frame clones alone and lacks a portion of them. The sample has 400,000 or so clones, 70% to 90% seen once. The sequenced sample was peripheral blood. The receptors here all came from a man aged 18 to 35 with COVID-19, enrolled during active disease.

This chain links TRBV7-9 with TRBJ2-5; D is uncertain. CDR3 length: 14 amino acids. V was clipped by 1 base and J by 5 bases, with 11 bases between them. Per germline, CDR1 SEHNR and CDR2 FQNEAQ (reference sequence). The CDR3 DNA reads as TGTGCCAGCAGCTTAGGTCCCTCGCGCGAGACCCAGTACTTC. This codes for CASSLGPSRETQYF.

The chain is built from TRBV7-2 and TRBJ2-2; 8 nucleotides align to TRBD2. Germline values: CDR1 SGHTA, CDR2 FQGNSA. With 5 bases clipped from V and 6 bases from J, the junction kept 20 bases outside the gene matches. CDR3 length: 19 amino acids. CDR3 sequence (DNA): TGTGCCAGCAGCCCACCCATAGGATACGGGAGGGCCAAAGCCGGGGAGCTGTTTTTT. This sequence encodes CASSPPIGYGRAKAGELFF.

V is TRBV11-2 and J is TRBJ2-1; 9 nucleotides line up with TRBD2. The ends lost 5 bases at V and 6 bases at J; junction bases unmatched: 5. The CDR3 runs to 14 residues. Germline values: CDR1 SGHAT, CDR2 FQNNGV. This chain's CDR3 is CASSLAGGGNEQFF. The CDR3 nucleotides read TGTGCCAGCAGCCTCGCGGGAGGGGGCAATGAGCAGTTCTTC. Together with reference TRBV11-2 and TRBJ2-1, the CDR3 gives the full variable domain: EAGVAQSPRYKIIEKRQSVAFWCNPISGHATLYWYQQILGQGPKLLIQFQNNGVVDDSQLPKDRFSAERLKGVDSTLKIQPAKLEDSAVYLCASSLAGGGNEQFFGPGTRLTVL.

This chain connects TRBV19 to TRBJ2-3, with a weak D call TRBD2 (6 bases). The CDR3 runs to 16 residues. V was shortened by 2 bases and J by 6 bases, with 18 bases between the two germline ends. CDR1 is LNHDA and CDR2 is SQIVND in the germline V gene (reference sequence). CDR3 nucleotide sequence: TGTGCCAGTAGTATACGTAGCGGCAATGCACAGGATACGCAGTATTTT. It specifies CASSIRSGNAQDTQYF.

In its sample, this clone was seen once. The V gene is TRBV18, the J gene TRBJ1-5; D call uncertain. The V and J ends lost 8 bases and 5 bases respectively, with 16 bases between them. The CDR3 totals 14 residues. Germline assignment: CDR1 KGHSH and CDR2 LQKENI. CDR3 protein: CASVSGKGDQPQHF. The DNA of the CDR3 is TGTGCCAGCGTCAGCGGGAAGGGAGATCAGCCCCAGCATTTT. The full variable domain, rest sourced from reference TRBV18 and TRBJ1-5, is NAGVMQNPRHLVRRRGQEARLRCSPMKGHSHVYWYRQLPEEGLKFMVYLQKENIIDESGMPKERFSAEFPKEGPSILRIQQVVRGDSAAYFCASVSGKGDQPQHFGDGTRLSIL.

J is TRBJ2-2 and V is TRBV21-1; TRBD2 was called by the table and not checked on the DNA. TRBV21-1 is flagged as a pseudogene. The CDR3 has 15 amino acids. The CDR3 nucleotides are TGTGCCAGGGAGAAGCGCATAGCGACCACCGGGGAGCTGTTTTTT. This codes for CAREKRIATTGELFF.

The chain recombines TRBV7-8 with TRBJ1-6; D gene unclear. The CDR3 loop spans 13 amino acids. Germline V CDR1 and CDR2: SGHVS, FQNEAQ. The V gene lost 1 base and the J gene lost 14 bases, with 12 bases spanning the gap. CDR3 in DNA: TGTGCCAGCAGCTTAGACGGGGAGTGGACCCTCCACTTT. Residues: CASSLDGEWTLHF.

The chain links TRBV30 to TRBJ1-6; D is perhaps TRBD1 (6 bases). The CDR3 is made up of 16 amino acids. CDR1 is GTSNPN, CDR2 SVGIG, per germline (reference sequence). Trimming left V 0 bases short and J 8 bases short, with 17 bases between. The CDR3 DNA reads TGTGCCTGGAGTGTACCGATCTCAGGGGCGGATTCACCCCTCCACTTT. This gives the protein CAWSVPISGADSPLHF.

This sequence joins TRBV5-8 and TRBJ2-5, with TRBD1 matching 8 bases. The CDR3 contains 14 residues. After removal of 6 bases from V and 6 bases from J, the junction contained 10 bases not matched to a gene. CDR1 SGHTS and CDR2 YDEGEE come from the germline V gene. The CDR3 region is CASNRGQGRKTQYF. The CDR3 DNA is TGTGCCAGCAACCGAGGACAGGGTCGGAAGACCCAGTACTTC.

This chain connects TRBV27 to TRBJ2-1; tentative D call: TRBD2 (6 bases). Germline V gene data show CDR1 as MNHEY and CDR2 as SMNVEV (reference sequence). V was clipped by 5 bases and J by 9 bases, with 17 bases between them. The CDR3 covers 14 residues. This chain's CDR3 is CASSLATRTSEQFF. The CDR3 nucleotides read TGTGCCAGCAGTCTAGCGACTAGAACAAGTGAGCAGTTCTTC.

The J gene is TRBJ2-7, the V gene TRBV19, with 9 nucleotides matching TRBD2. With V trimmed by 3 bases and J by 3 bases, 9 bases remained unmatched. The CDR3 consists of 16 residues. Germline-derived CDR1 and CDR2 are LNHDA and SQIVND (reference sequence). The CDR3 DNA sequence: TGTGCCAGTAGTATGCGGCTAGCGGGGCCTCTCTACGAGCAGTACTTC. This encodes CASSMRLAGPLYEQYF. Combining the CDR3 with reference TRBV19 and TRBJ2-7 gives the whole variable domain DGGITQSPKYLFRKEGQNVTLSCEQNLNHDAMYWYRQDPGQGLRLIYYSQIVNDFQKGDIAEGYSVSREKKESFPLTVTSAQKNPTAFYLCASSMRLAGPLYEQYFGPGTRLTVT.

V and J are TRBV19 and TRBJ2-7; 8 bases line up with TRBD1. CDR3 size: 15 residues. With 6 bases clipped from V and 3 bases from J, the junction kept 10 bases outside the gene matches. Per germline, CDR1 LNHDA and CDR2 SQIVND (reference sequence). The CDR3 region has the DNA TGTGCCAGTAGCCAAACAGGGGGACAGTTCTACGAGCAGTACTTC. It codes for CASSQTGGQFYEQYF. Full variable domain (outside the CDR3, taken from reference TRBV19 and TRBJ2-7): DGGITQSPKYLFRKEGQNVTLSCEQNLNHDAMYWYRQDPGQGLRLIYYSQIVNDFQKGDIAEGYSVSREKKESFPLTVTSAQKNPTAFYLCASSQTGGQFYEQYFGPGTRLTVT.

This chain connects TRBV6-5 to TRBJ1-3; the D gene is possibly TRBD1 (6 bases). CDR1 MNHEY and CDR2 SVGAGI come from the germline V gene. V lost 2 bases and J 3 bases, leaving 8 bases between the germline ends. CDR3 length: 14 amino acids. CDR3 in amino acids: CASSYGRGGNTIYF. The CDR3 bases are TGTGCCAGCAGTTACGGCAGGGGTGGAAACACCATATATTTT.

This clone showed up just a few times. The chain employs TRBV7-9 and TRBJ2-2, with D possibly TRBD2 on 5 matching bases. Trimming stripped 6 bases from V and 5 bases from J, with 16 bases between. The CDR3 runs 15 residues. Germline lookup yields CDR1 SEHNR and CDR2 FQNEAQ (reference sequence). CDR3 bases: TGTGCCAGCAGGCGACCGGGATTAGAAACCGGGGAGCTGTTTTTT. It translates to CASRRPGLETGELFF.

CDR3 nucleotide sequence: TGTGCCAGCAGCATCGACAGGGTACCTAGCACAGATACGCAGTATTTT. This codes for CASSIDRVPSTDTQYF. The chain carries TRBV27 and TRBJ2-3; 7 nucleotides line up with TRBD1. The V and J ends lost 6 bases and 0 bases, in that order; junction bases with no gene match: 9. The CDR3 totals 16 residues. The germline gives CDR1 MNHEY, CDR2 SMNVEV (reference sequence).

This clone has more than one count but fewer than ten. The chain links TRBV24-1 to TRBJ2-7, with D possibly matching TRBD2 (5 bases). The CDR3 contains 15 residues. Germline lookup yields CDR1 KGHDR and CDR2 SFDVKD. The ends were cut back, 3 bases at V and 2 bases at J, with 13 bases in the middle. CDR3 sequence reads: CATSDARTVTYEQYF. CDR3 DNA sequence: TGTGCCACCAGTGATGCCCGGACTGTAACCTACGAGCAGTACTTC.

This clone showed up just once. The chain is built from TRBV10-3 and TRBJ1-3; 9 nucleotides agree with TRBD1. The length of the CDR3 is 15 residues. The germline CDR1 and CDR2 sequences are ENHRY and SYGVKD. The V and J ends lost 8 bases and 0 bases, in that order; junction bases with no gene match: 5. CDR3 protein: CAIGQGIASGNTIYF. For the CDR3, the DNA is TGTGCCATCGGACAGGGGATCGCCTCTGGAAACACCATATATTTT.

The chain links TRBV5-1 to TRBJ2-2, with D tentatively TRBD1 (5 bases). The CDR3 covers 15 residues. V was pared by 8 bases and J by 0 bases, with 14 bases between. CDR1 is SGHRS and CDR2 is YFSETQ in the germline V gene. This CDR3 reads CASSWGDANTGELFF. CDR3 in DNA: TGCGCCAGTTCTTGGGGCGACGCGAACACCGGGGAGCTGTTTTTT. Full variable domain (outside the CDR3, taken from reference TRBV5-1 and TRBJ2-2): KAGVTQTPRYLIKTRGQQVTLSCSPISGHRSVSWYQQTPGQGLQFLFEYFSETQRNKGNFPGRFSGRQFSNSRSEMNVSTLELGDSALYLCASSWGDANTGELFFGEGSRLTVL.